Presented here are 23 T cell receptor beta chains from one specimen sequenced in a study of blood T cells in healthy people across ages. Then a second PCR, running roughly 7 to 11 cycles, was carried out with a sample-barcoded 5' primer and a J-beta primer mix. TCRdb reprocessed the 5' RACE reads via MiXCR and lists one record per CDR3 protein. The sample records about 1.5 million distinct CDR3 sequences, 35% to 45% being singletons. Sequences were obtained from blood. The receptors originated from a woman younger than 35 in good health.

The table lists this clonotype with a few counts. The chain couples TRBV6-5 to TRBJ2-7, with no clear D. This CDR3 region has 14 residues. Germline lookup yields CDR1 MNHEY and CDR2 SVGAGI. V gave up 6 bases and J gave up 1 base, with 13 bases separating them. CDR3 protein: CASSRLGPSYEQYF. The CDR3 DNA reads TGTGCCAGCAGCCGCCTAGGGCCATCCTACGAGCAGTACTTC.

This clonotype was seen a handful of times. The genes are TRBV3-1 and TRBJ1-2; D is uncertain. V gave up 2 bases and J gave up 9 bases, with 13 bases separating them. CDR3 length: 13 amino acids. In germline, CDR1 is LGHDT, CDR2 YNNKEL (reference sequence). The CDR3 protein is CASSQFSSRSYTF. The CDR3 coding sequence is TGTGCCAGCAGCCAATTTTCCTCTAGAAGCTACACCTTC. The full variable domain, in which reference TRBV3-1 and TRBJ1-2 provide the parts outside the CDR3, is DTAVSQTPKYLVTQMGNDKSIKCEQNLGHDTMYWYKQDSKKFLKIMFSYNNKELIINETVPNRFSPKSPDKAHLNLHINSLELGDSAVYFCASSQFSSRSYTFGSGTRLTVV.

This chain uses TRBV28 with TRBJ2-5; 8 bases are a match to TRBD2. Looked up from germline, CDR1 is MDHEN and CDR2 is SYDVKM. Trimming at V came to 5 bases and at J to 5 bases, leaving 10 bases not matched to a gene. This CDR3 has 15 amino acids. In nucleotides, the CDR3 is TGTGCCAGCAGTCCGGGGGGGTCACTAGTCGAGACCCAGTACTTC. Translated: CASSPGGSLVETQYF.

The CDR3 loop reads CASSAVGATGEKLFF. The DNA for the CDR3 is TGTGCCAGCAGTGCCGTTGGGGCCACCGGCGAAAAACTGTTTTTT. V is TRBV25-1 and J is TRBJ1-4; D perhaps matches TRBD1 (5 bases). Germline V gene lookup returns CDR1 MGHDK and CDR2 SYGVNS. This CDR3 contains 15 residues. Trimming took off 4 bases at V and 8 bases at J, with 17 bases between the two ends.

In its sample, this clonotype was seen a few times. The CDR3 is CAISEQTGPYEQYF. The CDR3 coding sequence is TGTGCCATCAGTGAGCAGACAGGGCCCTACGAGCAGTACTTC. The chain is built from TRBV10-3 and TRBJ2-7; 7 bases line up with TRBD1. CDR3 length: 14 amino acids. J lost 2 bases, V lost 2 bases, and 3 bases had no gene match. Looked up from germline, CDR1 is ENHRY and CDR2 is SYGVKD.

The rearrangement links TRBV29-1 to TRBJ2-3; the D is unclear. This CDR3 is built from 14 residues. CDR1 is SQVTM, CDR2 ANQGSEA, per germline. The V and J ends lost 3 bases and 2 bases respectively, with 12 bases between them. The CDR3 region is CSVERLRATDTQYF. CDR3 in DNA: TGCAGCGTTGAGCGGTTAAGGGCCACAGATACGCAGTATTTT.

The chain has TRBV19 and TRBJ2-3, with no clear D. V lost 11 bases and J lost 3, with 9 bases in between. This CDR3 has 11 amino acids. In germline, CDR1 is LNHDA, CDR2 SQIVND (reference sequence). In nucleotides, the CDR3 is TGTGCCTCCAAGGTGACAGATACGCAGTATTTT. Encoded protein: CASKVTDTQYF.

This rearrangement joins TRBV7-9 to TRBJ2-6; D not resolved. Germline V CDR1 and CDR2: SEHNR, FQNEAQ (reference sequence). This CDR3 comprises 16 residues. Trimming removed 6 bases from V and 0 bases from J, with 12 bases in between. This CDR3 reads CASSKLKVSGANVLTF. The DNA for the CDR3 is TGTGCCAGCAGTAAACTAAAAGTCTCTGGGGCCAACGTCCTGACTTTC.

Only one count was recorded for this clonotype. The chain recombines TRBV3-1 with TRBJ2-7, with 9 bases that match TRBD2. Germline CDR1 LGHDT, CDR2 YNNKEL (reference sequence). Losses at the gene ends were 2 bases for V and 0 bases for J; bases not matched to a gene: 2. The CDR3 is 15 amino acids. CDR3 DNA: TGTGCCAGCAGCCAAATAGCGGGAGCCTCCTACGAGCAGTACTTC. Translated: CASSQIAGASYEQYF.

This clonotype has a handful of counts. This chain joins TRBV5-1 and TRBJ2-3; D unclear. There are 15 residues in the CDR3. Germline loops: CDR1 SGHRS, CDR2 YFSETQ. V dropped 2 bases and J dropped 0 bases, with 10 bases sitting between them. In DNA form, the CDR3 reads TGCGCCAGCAGCTTCAGTGCGACTAGCACAGATACGCAGTATTTT. This codes for CASSFSATSTDTQYF. Full variable domain (rest looked up from reference TRBV5-1 and TRBJ2-3): KAGVTQTPRYLIKTRGQQVTLSCSPISGHRSVSWYQQTPGQGLQFLFEYFSETQRNKGNFPGRFSGRQFSNSRSEMNVSTLELGDSALYLCASSFSATSTDTQYFGPGTRLTVL.

V is TRBV28 and J is TRBJ2-6; perhaps D is TRBD1 or TRBD2 (6 bases each). V lost 11 bases and J lost 0, with 29 bases in between. The germline V gene has CDR1 MDHEN and CDR2 SYDVKM. The CDR3 extends over 20 amino acids. The CDR3 spells CAARGFGQPYFSSGANVLTF. The DNA of the CDR3 is TGTGCCGCTCGGGGGTTTGGACAGCCTTACTTCAGCTCTGGGGCCAACGTCCTGACTTTC.

The V call is TRBV2, the J call TRBJ2-1; 10 bases map to TRBD2. The J segment lost 7 bases and the V segment lost 3 bases, leaving 6 bases of the junction unmatched. This CDR3 is 15 amino acids long. CDR1 and CDR2 from the germline V gene are SNHLY and FYNNEI. The CDR3 loop reads CASSDQREGSNEQFF. CDR3 DNA: TGTGCCAGCAGTGACCAGCGGGAGGGGAGTAATGAGCAGTTCTTC.

The chain joins TRBV6-5 to TRBJ1-5; no clear D gene. Germline CDR1 reads MNHEY; CDR2 reads SVGAGI. V was shortened by 2 bases and J by 4 bases, with 6 bases between the two germline ends. CDR3 length: 13 amino acids. Written as DNA, the CDR3 is TGTGCCAGCAGTTACGGTATAAATCAGCCCCAGCATTTT. This translates into CASSYGINQPQHF.

The chain couples TRBV6-5 to TRBJ1-5; TRBD1 is a possible D gene (6 bases). Germline V gene sequence: CDR1 MNHEY, CDR2 SVGAGI. This CDR3 has 13 amino acids. V was pared by 5 bases and J by 6 bases, with 11 bases between. The CDR3 spells CASSAQGTQPQHF. The CDR3 bases are TGTGCCAGCAGTGCGCAGGGGACTCAGCCCCAGCATTTT.

CDR3 amino acids: CASRGARQETQYF. The CDR3 nucleotides are TGTGCCAGCAGGGGGGCACGTCAAGAGACCCAGTACTTC. The chain recombines TRBV28 with TRBJ2-5; D may be TRBD1 (6 bases). V was clipped by 6 bases and J by 2 bases, with 10 bases between them. CDR3 length: 13 residues. Per germline, CDR1 MDHEN and CDR2 SYDVKM.

This clonotype appeared a few times. The chain couples TRBV27 to TRBJ1-2, with 10 bases matching TRBD1. Per germline, CDR1 MNHEY and CDR2 SMNVEV (reference sequence). CDR3 length: 16 residues. After removal of 5 bases from V and 6 bases from J, the junction contained 12 bases not matched to a gene. The CDR3 spells CASSRNDRGHGNGYTF. The DNA for the CDR3 is TGTGCCAGCAGTCGAAACGACAGGGGGCATGGAAATGGCTACACCTTC.

The table lists this clonotype with a few counts. The chain has TRBV7-9 and TRBJ2-7; D is possibly TRBD1 or TRBD2 (5 bases each). The V and J ends lost 3 bases and 0 bases respectively, with 15 bases between them. CDR1 is SEHNR and CDR2 is FQNEAQ in the germline V gene (reference sequence). The CDR3 length is 16 residues. The CDR3 nucleotides read TGTGCCAGCAGCTTGGGTGAGGGGCAGCGCTCCTACGAGCAGTACTTC. Protein sequence: CASSLGEGQRSYEQYF.

V and J are TRBV28 and TRBJ2-7, with a tentative D call TRBD1 (5 bases). The CDR3 length is 14 residues. CDR1 MDHEN and CDR2 SYDVKM come from the germline V gene. Trimming pared 8 bases from V and 2 bases from J, leaving 16 bases between. CDR3 in amino acids: CASEPPGRAYEQYF. The CDR3 coding sequence is TGTGCCAGCGAGCCCCCGGGCAGGGCCTACGAGCAGTACTTC.

This chain connects TRBV3-1 to TRBJ1-1; the D gene is possibly TRBD1 (5 bases). The CDR3 is made up of 16 amino acids. The germline gives CDR1 LGHDT, CDR2 YNNKEL (reference sequence). V dropped 4 bases and J dropped 1 base, with 16 bases sitting between them. The CDR3 region has the DNA TGTGCCAGCAGCCCTTTACAGGTCACAGGGAACACTGAAGCTTTCTTT. This gives the protein CASSPLQVTGNTEAFF.

The chain is built from TRBV15 and TRBJ2-1, with TRBD2 identical over 11 bases. Germline CDR1 reads LNHNV; CDR2 reads YYDKDF (reference sequence). V was pared by 5 bases and J by 6 bases, with 18 bases of the junction left unmatched. The CDR3 contains 19 residues. In nucleotides, the CDR3 is TGTGCCACCAGCGATCAACTTCGGGGGCACGGACTAGCGGGCAATGAGCAGTTCTTC. Residues: CATSDQLRGHGLAGNEQFF.

The rearrangement uses TRBV6-1 and TRBJ2-7, with TRBD2 matching 7 bases. The germline V gene has CDR1 MNHNS and CDR2 SASEGT. The CDR3 spans 15 residues. J lost 7 bases, V lost 1 base, and 10 bases had no gene match. CDR3: CASSEGLATYNEQYF. CDR3 bases: TGTGCCAGCAGTGAAGGACTAGCAACCTACAATGAGCAGTACTTC.

This clonotype was seen once. Mismatch with germline at one junction end may stem from a read error. The chain recombines TRBV5-1 with TRBJ2-7; weak D call: TRBD1 (5 bases). This CDR3 has 17 residues. Germline CDR1 reads SGHRS; CDR2 reads YFSETQ. CDR3 amino acids: CASRLVPRQLPNYEQYF. DNA of the CDR3: TGCGCCAGCAGATTGGTCCCGCGACAGCTACCTAACTACGAGCAGTACTTC.

The sample holds a few counts of this clonotype. V is TRBV7-9 and J is TRBJ2-1, with D possibly matching TRBD2 (5 bases). V was shortened by 6 bases and J by 5 bases, with 14 bases between the two germline ends. This CDR3 has 14 amino acids. CDR1 is SEHNR, CDR2 FQNEAQ, per germline (reference sequence). The CDR3 reads CASRTSGEDNEQFF. The CDR3 bases are TGTGCCAGCAGGACTTCCGGGGAAGACAATGAGCAGTTCTTC.